Presented here are 21 T cell receptor beta chains from one specimen sequenced in a study of PD-L1 blockade in urothelial cancer. This table comes from immunoSEQ multiplex PCR, and its TCRdb copy is limited to in-frame clones, with some not included. Here the sample spans approximately 47,000 clones, approximately 80% being singletons. Time point described: peripheral blood 6 weeks after treatment start. The material sequenced was PBMCs, taken around atezolizumab (anti-PD-L1) treatment. The receptors come from a man in his 70s with urothelial cancer.

This clone was detected once. This rearrangement joins TRBV11-2 to TRBJ1-2, with TRBD1 matching 9 bases. The J segment lost 8 bases and the V segment lost 5 bases, leaving 12 bases of the junction unmatched. Germline V lookup: CDR1 SGHAT, CDR2 FQNNGV. The CDR3 is 15 amino acids. The CDR3 region is CASSLLGQGFGGYTF. CDR3 nucleotides: TGTGCCAGCAGCCTCTTGGGACAGGGATTTGGAGGCTACACCTTC.

V usage is TRBV28 and J usage is TRBJ2-5, with TRBD2 identical over 10 bases. The germline V gene has CDR1 MDHEN and CDR2 SYDVKM. With 4 bases clipped from V and 5 bases from J, the junction kept 7 bases outside the gene matches. The CDR3 spans 15 residues. In DNA form, the CDR3 reads TGTGCCAGCAGTTCCCCGGGACTAGCGAGGGAGACCCAGTACTTC. It is translated as CASSSPGLARETQYF.

The V gene is TRBV19, the J gene TRBJ2-4; no firm D call. Germline-derived CDR1 and CDR2 are LNHDA and SQIVND (reference sequence). V was cut by 3 bases and J by 6 bases, with 6 bases left in between. This CDR3 is built from 12 residues. In nucleotides, the CDR3 is TGTGCCAGTAGTATTGTATCAAACATTCAGTACTTC. Amino acid sequence: CASSIVSNIQYF.

The chain couples TRBV10-1 to TRBJ1-2; 7 bases are shared with TRBD1. Germline V CDR1 and CDR2: WNHNN, SYGVQD (reference sequence). Unmatched junction bases numbered 7, after V lost 8 bases and J lost 4 bases. This CDR3 region has 13 residues. CDR3 in DNA: TGCGCCAGCTCACGGGACAGTAGCTATGGCTACACCTTC. Amino acids: CASSRDSSYGYTF.

The sample holds a few counts of this clone. The chain links TRBV10-3 to TRBJ1-5, with a weak D call TRBD1 (6 bases). V was shortened by 8 bases and J by 6 bases, with 14 bases between the two germline ends. The CDR3 sequence is 13 residues long. Germline V gives CDR1 ENHRY, CDR2 SYGVKD. The CDR3, as DNA: TGTGCCATCGGGGGGGCGGACTCTCAGCCCCAGCATTTT. Translation gives CAIGGADSQPQHF.

V usage is TRBV28 and J usage is TRBJ1-2; no reliable D call. The CDR3 covers 12 residues. V was trimmed by 3 bases and J by 5 bases, leaving 7 bases between them. CDR1 MDHEN and CDR2 SYDVKM come from the germline V gene. The CDR3, as DNA: TGTGCCAGCAGTTTCCAGGATTATGGCTACACCTTC. As protein: CASSFQDYGYTF.

This chain uses TRBV5-4 with TRBJ2-3; 10 bases line up with TRBD2. The CDR3 has 16 residues. V was clipped by 4 bases and J by 0 bases; unmatched bases: 5. Germline CDR1 reads SGHNT; CDR2 reads YYREEE (reference sequence). The CDR3 spells CASSKGLAFSTDTQYF. The DNA for the CDR3 is TGTGCCAGCAGCAAGGGACTAGCGTTTAGCACAGATACGCAGTATTTT.

The chain joins TRBV7-9 to TRBJ2-3; the D is unclear. Trimming took 4 bases from V and 1 from J, leaving 9 bases between them. The CDR3 extends over 14 amino acids. Germline lookup yields CDR1 SEHNR and CDR2 FQNEAQ (reference sequence). The CDR3 DNA reads TGTGCCAGCAGCTACAATGCGGGCACAGATACGCAGTATTTT. Its protein is CASSYNAGTDTQYF.

The rearrangement uses TRBV10-1 and TRBJ2-2; possible D gene TRBD1, 5 bases. The V end lost 0 bases, the J end lost 0 bases, and 8 bases lay between the germline ends. The CDR3 loop spans 16 amino acids. From germline, CDR1 is WNHNN and CDR2 SYGVQD (reference sequence). The CDR3 is CASSESVRANTGELFF. CDR3 in DNA: TGCGCCAGCAGTGAGTCGGTCAGGGCGAACACCGGGGAGCTGTTTTTT.

CDR3 region: CATSREGTGSSNQPQHF. Written as DNA, the CDR3 is TGTGCCACCAGCAGAGAAGGGACAGGATCGAGCAATCAGCCCCAGCATTTT. The J gene is TRBJ1-5, the V gene TRBV15; 8 bases are a match to TRBD1. With V trimmed by 0 bases and J by 1 base, 5 bases remained unmatched. Germline V gives CDR1 LNHNV, CDR2 YYDKDF (reference sequence). The CDR3 is 17 amino acids.

This clone was seen a few times. The chain couples TRBV10-1 to TRBJ1-5; D is perhaps TRBD1 (5 bases). Germline V gene lookup returns CDR1 WNHNN and CDR2 SYGVQD (reference sequence). The CDR3 has 15 amino acids. The ends were cut back, 3 bases at V and 4 bases at J, with 13 bases in the middle. DNA for the CDR3: TGCGCCAGCAGTGAAGGAGGGGCGGGTAATCAGCCCCAGCATTTT. Translated, it gives CASSEGGAGNQPQHF.

The chain combines TRBV19 with TRBJ1-1, with D tentatively TRBD1 (5 bases). V lost 7 bases to trimming and J lost 3 bases, with 15 bases between them. Germline lookup yields CDR1 LNHDA and CDR2 SQIVND (reference sequence). The CDR3 is 14 amino acids. The CDR3 protein is CASTTSGLDTEAFF. The CDR3 DNA reads as TGTGCCAGTACTACTTCAGGGTTGGACACTGAAGCTTTCTTT.

CDR3 region: CASSPDRGGDYTF. CDR3 sequence (DNA): TGTGCCAGCAGCCCTGACAGGGGAGGTGACTACACCTTC. The chain has TRBV11-2 and TRBJ1-2; 8 bases are a match to TRBD1. The germline V gene has CDR1 SGHAT and CDR2 FQNNGV. V was pared by 5 bases and J by 10 bases, with 9 bases of the junction left unmatched. This CDR3 has 13 amino acids.

The chain employs TRBV18 and TRBJ2-7, with a tentative D call TRBD1 (6 bases). The germline V gene encodes CDR1 KGHSH and CDR2 LQKENI. Trimming took off 3 bases at V and 2 bases at J, with 17 bases between the two ends. This CDR3 comprises 16 residues. The CDR3 region is CASSPGLDRYPYEQYF. The CDR3 DNA is TGTGCCAGCTCACCGGGTTTGGACAGATACCCCTACGAGCAGTACTTC. The complete variable domain, with remaining parts taken from reference TRBV18 and TRBJ2-7, reads NAGVMQNPRHLVRRRGQEARLRCSPMKGHSHVYWYRQLPEEGLKFMVYLQKENIIDESGMPKERFSAEFPKEGPSILRIQQVVRGDSAAYFCASSPGLDRYPYEQYFGPGTRLTVT.

The genes are TRBV28 and TRBJ2-1, with 8 positions matching TRBD1. The junction had 7 bases not matched to a gene; V was cut back by 3 bases and J by 6 bases. Germline V CDR1 and CDR2: MDHEN, SYDVKM. The length of the CDR3 is 15 residues. The CDR3: CASSFWAGGGNEQFF. CDR3 nucleotides: TGTGCCAGCAGTTTCTGGGCAGGGGGCGGCAATGAGCAGTTCTTC.

This clone has just a few counts. The V call is TRBV5-1, the J call TRBJ1-2; TRBD1 might be the D (6 bases). CDR1 SGHRS and CDR2 YFSETQ come from the germline V gene. V dropped 6 bases and J dropped 1 base, with 16 bases sitting between them. The CDR3 length is 15 residues. CDR3 protein: CASNPDPQGNYGYTF. CDR3 in DNA: TGCGCCAGCAACCCCGACCCACAGGGTAACTATGGCTACACCTTC.

This clone was seen just once. The V gene is TRBV2, the J gene TRBJ1-4; TRBD1 matches at 10 bases. The V gene end was trimmed by 5 bases and the J gene end by 6 bases; junction bases not matched to a gene: 3. The germline CDR1 and CDR2 sequences are SNHLY and FYNNEI. The CDR3 runs 14 residues. CDR3 nucleotide sequence: TGTGCCAGCAGTTCCGGGACAGGGGATGAAAAACTGTTTTTT. Its translation is CASSSGTGDEKLFF.

This sequence joins TRBV10-2 and TRBJ2-7; 7 bases map to TRBD2. J lost 2 bases, V lost 10 bases, and 5 bases had no gene match. From germline, CDR1 is WSHSY and CDR2 SAAADI. The CDR3 runs to 12 residues. CDR3 in DNA: TGCGCCATTTCGACTAGCCCCTACGAGCAGTACTTC. Residues: CAISTSPYEQYF.

The V and J genes are TRBV9 and TRBJ2-3; tentatively, D is TRBD2 (5 bases). Deletions cut 0 bases from V and 1 base from J, with 9 bases between. Germline V lookup: CDR1 SGDLS, CDR2 YYNGEE. This CDR3 region has 15 residues. CDR3 in amino acids: CASSVGPGGTDTQYF. CDR3 sequence (DNA): TGTGCCAGCAGCGTAGGGCCCGGGGGCACAGATACGCAGTATTTT. Together with reference TRBV9 and TRBJ2-3, the CDR3 gives the full variable domain: DSGVTQTPKHLITATGQRVTLRCSPRSGDLSVYWYQQSLDQGLQFLIQYYNGEERAKGNILERFSAQQFPDLHSELNLSSLELGDSALYFCASSVGPGGTDTQYFGPGTRLTVL.

The rearrangement uses TRBV2 and TRBJ1-1; weak D call: TRBD1 (5 bases). Trimming took 3 bases from V and 8 from J, leaving 7 bases between them. The CDR3 consists of 11 residues. From germline, CDR1 is SNHLY and CDR2 FYNNEI. CDR3 sequence: CASSEGGEAFF. CDR3 nucleotide sequence: TGTGCCAGCAGTGAGGGGGGAGAAGCTTTCTTT.

The chain is built from TRBV29-1 and TRBJ2-7; possible D gene TRBD1, 6 bases. Trimming shortened V by 6 bases and J by 2 bases, and 11 bases separated the two germline ends. CDR3 length equals 12 residues. The germline V gene encodes CDR1 SQVTM and CDR2 ANQGSEA. Here the CDR3 DNA reads TGCAGCGTACAGGGAAGCACCTACGAGCAGTACTTC. This codes for CSVQGSTYEQYF.